This T cell receptor beta chain was recovered during a study of lymphopenia after photon versus proton radiotherapy. The protocol was immunoSEQ multiplex PCR, while the TCRdb copy is restricted to in-frame clones and leaves out a portion. The table shows 53,000 or so clones, with around four fifths occurring only once. V shed 6 bases, J shed 3 bases, and the junction held 5 bases outside the gene matches. The CDR3 is 13 amino acids. CDR1 is SQVTM and CDR2 is ANQGSEA in the germline V gene. With respect to this clone: Antigen unknown.

Overall study findings and caveats: After lymphocyte nadir, photon-treated repertoires showed oligoclonal expansion, especially CD8+ Temra. Better survival with proton therapy was suggested as possible, not demonstrated.

Source: peripheral blood, taken from a patient treated with photon-based radiotherapy. The chain couples TRBV29-1 to TRBJ1-3; 7 bases align to TRBD1. This receptor was identified in a man in his fifties or sixties with gastric cancer. The CDR3 nucleotides read TGCAGCGTACGGACAGGAGGTGGAAACACCATATATTTT. This encodes CSVRTGGGNTIYF.